In its sample, the clone carrying this T cell receptor (beta chain) was seen many times. Its antigen remains unknown. Amplification of TCR beta CDR3 regions used RNA as the template. The TCR CDR3 was amplified in a first-round RT-PCR using the HTBI primer set. TCRdb reanalysed the multiplex PCR reads using MiXCR and keeps one entry per CDR3 protein. The table includes under 700,000 distinct CDR3 sequences, approximately 15% detected once. The entry originates in a study of T cells in Graves' hyperthyroidism and ophthalmopathy. V was pared by 3 bases and J by 5 bases, with 10 bases between. This CDR3 contains 14 residues. CDR1 and CDR2 (germline): MNHEY, SMNVEV (reference sequence). Patients showing uncontrolled infection, other autoimmune disease, pregnancy or lactation were ineligible. Regarding the study as a whole: Most thyroid-expanded clonotypes above 0.001 were also found in blood. Progression to ophthalmopathy was predicted a median of roughly 6.8 months early.

The sequencing input was blood. This clonotype was sampled from a woman aged 18 to 35 with Graves' hyperthyroidism. V is TRBV27 and J is TRBJ2-2; D is perhaps TRBD1 or TRBD2 (6 bases each). The CDR3 nucleotides are TGTGCCAGCAGTTTTGGGGGGCGGACCGGGGAGCTGTTTTTT. It yields the protein CASSFGGRTGELFF.